One and the same sample provided the 24 T cell receptor beta chains below, sequenced in a study of T cells after yellow fever vaccination. TCRdb re-called the 5' RACE reads with MiXCR, one entry per CDR3 protein. Of 200,000 to 300,000 distinct CDR3 sequences in the sample, over 3% were seen once. The input for sequencing was PBMCs, taken 15 days after the yellow fever booster vaccination. Receptor source: a man between 18 and 29 years old who received the YFV17D yellow fever vaccine.

This clonotype has at least ten counts. The V call is TRBV24-1, the J call TRBJ2-1, with 10 bases aligning to TRBD1. Germline CDR1 is KGHDR and CDR2 is SFDVKD. There are 17 residues in the CDR3. V lost 0 bases and J lost 5; bases outside the gene matches: 6. The DNA for the CDR3 is TGTGCCACCAGTGATTTGCGGAGGACAGGGGGTCACAATGAGCAGTTCTTC. It codes for CATSDLRRTGGHNEQFF.

In this sample, this clonotype turned up many times. This chain links TRBV12-1 with TRBJ2-5; the tabulated D call, TRBD1, remains unverified against the DNA. TRBV12-1 is flagged as a pseudogene. This CDR3 is built from 17 residues. The CDR3 nucleotides are TGTGCCAGCCCCTGGACAGGTGAGGAGGCAGAGGAGGAGACCCAGTACTTC. It translates to CASPWTGEEAEEETQYF.

This clonotype has ten or more counts. The CDR3: CASSQDTGLAGTQYF. CDR3 sequence (DNA): TGCGCCAGCAGCCAAGATACTGGACTAGCGGGTACGCAGTATTTT. The chain carries TRBV4-1 and TRBJ2-3; 11 bases match TRBD2. The CDR3 runs to 15 residues. In germline, CDR1 is MGHRA, CDR2 YSYEKL. V lost 0 bases and J lost 8; bases outside the gene matches: 4.

This clonotype was detected ten times or more. The rearrangement uses TRBV7-6 and TRBJ2-7; D remains unclear. V was shortened by 4 bases and J by 6 bases, with 7 bases between the two germline ends. Germline V CDR1 and CDR2: SGHVS, FNYEAQ. This CDR3 has 11 amino acids. The CDR3 coding sequence is TGTGCCAGCAGCTCTGGGGTCGAGCAGTACTTC. Its translation: CASSSGVEQYF.

This clonotype was detected many times. This chain uses TRBV5-6 with TRBJ2-1; D might be TRBD1 (6 bases). The CDR3 has 14 residues. CDR1 is SGHDT, CDR2 YYEEEE, per germline. V lost 1 base and J 9 bases, leaving 14 bases between the germline ends. CDR3 amino acids: CASSLISGDGEQFF. For the CDR3, the DNA is TGTGCCAGCAGCTTGATCTCAGGGGATGGTGAGCAGTTCTTC.

This clonotype appeared many times. The J gene is TRBJ2-7, the V gene TRBV4-1, with 8 bases aligning to TRBD1. This CDR3 has 15 residues. V gave up 1 base and J gave up 4 bases; unmatched junction bases: 6. Germline assignment: CDR1 MGHRA and CDR2 YSYEKL. CDR3 residues: CASSQGPGQEYEQYF. CDR3 sequence (DNA): TGCGCCAGCAGCCAAGGGCCGGGACAGGAATACGAGCAGTACTTC.

The chain is built from TRBV4-3 and TRBJ1-5; 7 nucleotides match TRBD1. The CDR3 is 16 amino acids. J lost 3 bases, V lost 0 bases, and 5 bases had no gene match. CDR1 is LGHNA and CDR2 is YSLEER in the germline V gene. CDR3 protein: CASSQDMGQTNQPQHF. CDR3 DNA: TGCGCCAGCAGCCAAGATATGGGACAGACCAATCAGCCCCAGCATTTT.

This clonotype has a count of ten or more. This chain connects TRBV5-1 to TRBJ2-3; possibly TRBD2 for D (5 bases). Germline loops: CDR1 SGHRS, CDR2 YFSETQ. The CDR3 is 13 amino acids. V lost 2 bases to trimming and J lost 3 bases, with 7 bases between them. Here the CDR3 DNA reads TGCGCCAGCAGCTTTTGGGAGACAGATACGCAGTATTTT. It codes for CASSFWETDTQYF.

Ten or more counts support this clonotype. This chain joins TRBV5-1 and TRBJ2-5; no firm D call. CDR3 size: 13 residues. CDR1 SGHRS and CDR2 YFSETQ come from the germline V gene. V dropped 6 bases and J dropped 5 bases, with 14 bases sitting between them. The CDR3 DNA sequence: TGCGCCAGCACCTTTGGGGTCGGGGAGACCCAGTACTTC. It yields the protein CASTFGVGETQYF.

The rearrangement joins TRBV7-9 to TRBJ1-1, with TRBD1 matching over 9 bases. The V gene's germline CDR1 is SEHNR and CDR2 FQNEAQ (reference sequence). V shed 0 bases and J 3 bases; nucleotides not matched to a gene: 8. This CDR3 spans 17 amino acids. The CDR3 DNA reads TGTGCCAGCAGCTTAGCCGACAGGGGGGGGATGGACACTGAAGCTTTCTTT. Residues: CASSLADRGGMDTEAFF.

This clonotype was seen at least ten times. The rearrangement joins TRBV7-9 to TRBJ1-1, with D maybe TRBD1 (5 bases). Germline V gene data show CDR1 as SEHNR and CDR2 as FQNEAQ (reference sequence). V shed 5 bases and J shed 0 bases, with 13 bases lying between them. The CDR3 sequence is 15 residues long. For the CDR3, the DNA is TGTGCCAGCAGCCTAGGGGCAATCATGAACACTGAAGCTTTCTTT. Translated, it gives CASSLGAIMNTEAFF. Full variable domain (outside the CDR3, taken from reference TRBV7-9 and TRBJ1-1): DTGVSQNPRHKITKRGQNVTFRCDPISEHNRLYWYRQTLGQGPEFLTYFQNEAQLEKSRLLSDRFSAERPKGSFSTLEIQRTEQGDSAMYLCASSLGAIMNTEAFFGQGTRLTVV.

This clonotype was detected many times. V gene TRBV7-9 combines with J gene TRBJ2-3; a possible D gene is TRBD2 (6 bases). The V gene lost 6 bases and the J gene lost 3 bases, with 16 bases spanning the gap. This CDR3 has 15 residues. Germline V gene lookup returns CDR1 SEHNR and CDR2 FQNEAQ (reference sequence). In nucleotides, the CDR3 is TGTGCCAGCAGGGAACTCGGGGGTGAAACAGATACGCAGTATTTT. Translated: CASRELGGETDTQYF.

This clonotype came up a few times. The gene calls are TRBV2 and TRBJ1-5; D gene ambiguous. CDR1 SNHLY and CDR2 FYNNEI come from the germline V gene. Trimming removed 6 bases from V and 5 bases from J, with 11 bases in between. The CDR3 covers 13 residues. The CDR3 region has the DNA TGTGCCAGCAGCGCTCGGACGGATCAGCCCCAGCATTTT. Translating it yields CASSARTDQPQHF. The full variable domain, rest sourced from reference TRBV2 and TRBJ1-5, is EPEVTQTPSHQVTQMGQEVILRCVPISNHLYFYWYRQILGQKVEFLVSFYNNEISEKSEIFDDQFSVERPDGSNFTLKIRSTKLEDSAMYFCASSARTDQPQHFGDGTRLSIL.

This clonotype was seen at least ten times. The V call is TRBV7-2, the J call TRBJ1-1; weak D call: TRBD1 (6 bases). V was clipped by 4 bases and J by 8 bases, with 14 bases between them. CDR1 and CDR2 (germline): SGHTA, FQGNSA. The CDR3 consists of 13 residues. The CDR3 loop is CASSSTTGFEAFF. The CDR3, as DNA: TGTGCCAGCAGCTCGACTACAGGGTTCGAAGCTTTCTTT. Using reference TRBV7-2 and TRBJ1-1 for the parts outside the CDR3, the full variable domain is GAGVSQSPSNKVTEKGKDVELRCDPISGHTALYWYRQSLGQGLEFLIYFQGNSAPDKSGLPSDRFSAERTGGSVSTLTIQRTQQEDSAVYLCASSSTTGFEAFFGQGTRLTVV.

This clonotype was detected ten times or more. The rearrangement links TRBV12-3 or TRBV12-4 to TRBJ2-7; perhaps TRBD1 as D (6 bases). V gave up 7 bases and J gave up 5 bases, with 15 bases separating them. The CDR3 contains 13 residues. CDR3 amino acids: CASTNRVRHEQYF. The CDR3, as DNA: TGTGCCAGCACAAACAGGGTTCGCCACGAGCAGTACTTC.

Remarks on this clonotype: Since a much larger clone is just one base distant, this may be a read error. This sequence joins TRBV7-2 and TRBJ2-1; no clear D gene. The V gene's germline CDR1 is SGHTA and CDR2 FQGNSA. This CDR3 spans 13 amino acids. Trimming took 1 base from V and 8 from J, leaving 9 bases between them. The CDR3: CASSLGKADEQFF. The CDR3 DNA is TGTGCCAGCAGCTTAGGCAAGGCGGATGAGCAGTTCTTC.

In this sample, this clonotype turned up many times. The V call is TRBV7-2, the J call TRBJ2-3; TRBD1 aligns across 10 bases. The germline CDR1 and CDR2 sequences are SGHTA and FQGNSA. The V segment lost 1 base and the J segment 0 bases; nucleotides outside the gene matches: 4. This CDR3 region has 17 residues. The CDR3: CASSLVGGQGSTDTQYF. The CDR3 DNA reads as TGTGCCAGCAGCTTAGTTGGGGGACAGGGGAGCACAGATACGCAGTATTTT.

J is TRBJ1-5 and V is TRBV6-2 or TRBV6-3, with 8 bases identical to TRBD1. Germline-derived CDR1 and CDR2 are MNHEY and SVGEGT. V lost 7 bases to trimming and J lost 2 bases; unmatched junction nucleotides: 1. This CDR3 comprises 13 residues. The CDR3 sequence: CASTGGGNQPQHF. The CDR3 DNA sequence: TGTGCCAGCACAGGGGGCGGCAATCAGCCCCAGCATTTT.

This clonotype was recorded a few times. The J gene is TRBJ1-1, the V gene TRBV5-1; D unclear. The CDR3 consists of 13 residues. Germline V gives CDR1 SGHRS, CDR2 YFSETQ. The germline V and J ends were trimmed by 0 bases and 3 bases, with 6 bases remaining between them. The CDR3 loop reads CASSLAPDTEAFF. The CDR3 DNA is TGCGCCAGCAGCTTGGCTCCGGACACTGAAGCTTTCTTT.

At least ten counts were recorded for this clonotype. This sequence joins TRBV5-4 and TRBJ1-1; a weak D match, TRBD1 (6 bases). CDR1 is SGHNT and CDR2 is YYREEE in the germline V gene (reference sequence). V was cut by 3 bases and J by 6 bases, with 15 bases left in between. This CDR3 region has 14 residues. CDR3 nucleotide sequence: TGTGCCAGCAGCTCAGGACGGGGGGCGGCTGAAGCTTTCTTT. This gives the protein CASSSGRGAAEAFF.

This clonotype was counted at least ten times. This sequence joins TRBV7-9 and TRBJ1-6, with 7 nucleotides matching TRBD1. With 4 bases clipped from V and 0 bases from J, the junction kept 3 bases outside the gene matches. Germline V gene data show CDR1 as SEHNR and CDR2 as FQNEAQ (reference sequence). The CDR3 has 16 amino acids. CDR3 sequence reads: CASSSTGSSYNSPLHF. CDR3 DNA: TGTGCCAGCAGCTCGACAGGGAGCTCCTATAATTCACCCCTCCACTTT.

There are many counts of this clonotype. The chain uses TRBV9 and TRBJ2-3; D perhaps matches TRBD1 (6 bases). The ends were cut back, 5 bases at V and 2 bases at J, with 15 bases in the middle. There are 15 residues in the CDR3. Germline V gene lookup returns CDR1 SGDLS and CDR2 YYNGEE. The DNA of the CDR3 is TGTGCCAGCAGTGCTACCGGACAGTCCACAGATACGCAGTATTTT. Protein product: CASSATGQSTDTQYF.

At least ten counts were recorded for this clonotype. This chain uses TRBV5-1 with TRBJ2-3; no clear D. V lost 0 bases and J lost 4, with 12 bases in between. The CDR3 spans 15 residues. Germline V gene data show CDR1 as SGHRS and CDR2 as YFSETQ. CDR3 protein: CASSLEGENADTQYF. CDR3 DNA: TGCGCCAGCAGCTTGGAAGGAGAAAACGCAGATACGCAGTATTTT.

This clonotype came up many times. The CDR3 region has the DNA TGTGCCACCCTCTTGACTAGCGGGACAGATACGCAGTATTTT. Its protein is CATLLTSGTDTQYF. The chain carries TRBV12-3 or TRBV12-4 and TRBJ2-3, with 10 bases that match TRBD2. V was pared by 10 bases and J by 3 bases, with 7 bases of the junction left unmatched. This CDR3 comprises 14 residues.